Following are 18 T cell receptor beta chains from one sample sequenced in a study of blood T cells in healthy people across ages. Primed by a sample-barcoded 5' primer and a J-beta primer mix, a second PCR proceeded for about 7 to 11 cycles. A single record per CDR3 protein comes from TCRdb applying MiXCR to the 5' RACE reads. The data show 800,000 to 1,000,000 distinct CDR3 sequences, roughly 48% seen once. The sequencing input was blood. The receptor source for this set is a man under 40 in good health.

The chain carries TRBV20-1 and TRBJ2-7; 9 nucleotides line up with TRBD1. The closer fit of TRBJ2-5 to the DNA end suggests the J call may be wrong. The CDR3 contains 14 residues. From germline, CDR1 is DFQATT and CDR2 SNEGSKA (reference sequence). The CDR3 DNA reads TGCAGTGCTCCAACCGGGACAGGGAGGGAGACCCAGTACTTC. Protein sequence: CSAPTGTGRETQYF.

There are a few counts of this clonotype. This chain uses TRBV4-2 with TRBJ1-1; 8 bases agree with TRBD1. This CDR3 region has 15 residues. Germline trimming cut 1 base from V and 5 bases from J; bases unmatched to any gene: 6. Germline V gene sequence: CDR1 LGHNA, CDR2 YNFKEQ. CDR3 region: CASSQAQGVKTEAFF. The CDR3 coding sequence is TGTGCCAGCAGCCAAGCACAGGGGGTAAAGACTGAAGCTTTCTTT.

The CDR3 bases are TGTGCCAGCACCAAGGCGGACGGGGTCTACGAGCAGTACTTC. This gives the protein CASTKADGVYEQYF. V is TRBV12-3 or TRBV12-4 and J is TRBJ2-7; a possible D gene is TRBD2 (5 bases). V was trimmed by 7 bases and J by 3 bases, leaving 16 bases between them. The CDR3 consists of 14 residues.

The genes are TRBV15 and TRBJ1-1; TRBD1 aligns across 7 bases. Germline V gene lookup returns CDR1 LNHNV and CDR2 YYDKDF (reference sequence). This CDR3 contains 19 residues. With 0 bases clipped from V and 3 bases from J, the junction kept 16 bases outside the gene matches. CDR3 sequence (DNA): TGTGCCACCAGCAGAGATTTTACGAAACCTCCACAGGGGTACACTGAAGCTTTCTTT. It encodes CATSRDFTKPPQGYTEAFF.

The chain carries TRBV5-1 and TRBJ2-1; the match to TRBD1 covers 9 bases. Germline V lookup: CDR1 SGHRS, CDR2 YFSETQ. V shed 4 bases, J shed 5 bases, and the junction held 4 bases outside the gene matches. The CDR3 consists of 14 residues. The CDR3 nucleotides read TGCGCCAGCAGCAAACAGGGGGCCCACAATGAGCAGTTCTTC. Protein: CASSKQGAHNEQFF. Full variable domain (missing parts from reference TRBV5-1 and TRBJ2-1): KAGVTQTPRYLIKTRGQQVTLSCSPISGHRSVSWYQQTPGQGLQFLFEYFSETQRNKGNFPGRFSGRQFSNSRSEMNVSTLELGDSALYLCASSKQGAHNEQFFGPGTRLTVL.

The V call is TRBV27, the J call TRBJ1-2; a weak D match, TRBD1 (5 bases). CDR3 length: 15 amino acids. The germline V gene encodes CDR1 MNHEY and CDR2 SMNVEV (reference sequence). V was cut by 1 base and J by 0 bases, with 9 bases left in between. CDR3 in amino acids: CASSLFGGANYGYTF. The DNA of the CDR3 is TGTGCCAGCAGTTTATTCGGGGGAGCTAACTATGGCTACACCTTC.

The CDR3: CSAKAGYSYEQYF. The CDR3 bases are TGCAGTGCTAAGGCAGGGTACTCCTACGAGCAGTACTTC. The chain carries TRBV20-1 and TRBJ2-7, with D tentatively TRBD1 (5 bases). This CDR3 spans 13 amino acids. V was shortened by 4 bases and J by 0 bases, with 10 bases between the two germline ends. CDR1 and CDR2 (germline): DFQATT, SNEGSKA (reference sequence).

This chain links TRBV7-2 with TRBJ2-4, with 8 nucleotides matching TRBD1. The assigned J gene may be wrong: the sequence end matches TRBJ2-7 better. This CDR3 has 14 residues. Germline CDR1 SGHTA, CDR2 FQGNSA. This CDR3 is CASSVDRGGNEQYF. For the CDR3, the DNA is TGTGCCAGCAGCGTAGACAGGGGAGGAAACGAGCAGTACTTC.

The rearrangement uses TRBV6-1 and TRBJ1-4; D not resolved. CDR3 length: 14 residues. Germline V gives CDR1 MNHNS, CDR2 SASEGT. Deletions cut 6 bases from V and 5 bases from J, with 13 bases between. This chain's CDR3 is CASSPISRNEKLFF. The CDR3 DNA reads as TGTGCCAGCAGCCCAATATCAAGGAATGAAAAACTGTTTTTT.

With regard to this clonotype: It may be a read error: a sequence one base away is much more abundant. The chain employs TRBV11-3 and TRBJ2-5; unclear D gene. Trimming cost V 5 bases and J 11 bases, with 15 bases left between them. CDR1 is SGHNT and CDR2 is YENEEA in the germline V gene. The CDR3 has 12 residues. CDR3 sequence reads: CASSGRNNEQYF. The CDR3 DNA follows: TGTGCCAGCAGCGGTCGGAACAATGAGCAGTACTTC.

This clonotype turned up a few times. The chain employs TRBV5-1 and TRBJ1-2, with unresolved D. V was pared by 2 bases and J by 2 bases, with 10 bases between. The germline gives CDR1 SGHRS, CDR2 YFSETQ. The CDR3 extends over 14 amino acids. The CDR3 reads CASSFFSQNYGYTF. CDR3 nucleotide sequence: TGCGCCAGCAGCTTTTTCTCCCAAAACTATGGCTACACCTTC.

This clonotype has just a few counts. The rearrangement links TRBV6-2 or TRBV6-3 to TRBJ2-1, with D perhaps matching TRBD1 or TRBD2 (5 bases each). V gave up 5 bases and J gave up 6 bases, with 14 bases separating them. The CDR3 totals 14 residues. Germline lookup yields CDR1 MNHEY and CDR2 SVGEGT. DNA for the CDR3: TGTGCCAGCAGTGACAGAGGGCGCGTCAATGAGCAGTTCTTC. Its protein is CASSDRGRVNEQFF.

The CDR3 reads CASSPEGGRFRDTQYF. The CDR3 nucleotides are TGTGCCAGCAGCCCGGAGGGAGGAAGGTTTAGAGATACGCAGTATTTT. The chain carries TRBV7-2 and TRBJ2-3, with a weak D call TRBD2 (6 bases). CDR1 and CDR2 from the germline V gene are SGHTA and FQGNSA. This CDR3 region has 16 residues. V lost 5 bases and J lost 5, with 20 bases in between.

This clonotype was seen more than once but under ten times. The V call is TRBV7-8, the J call TRBJ2-1; perhaps TRBD1 as D (6 bases). The CDR3 has 15 residues. Germline loops: CDR1 SGHVS, CDR2 FQNEAQ. The ends were cut back, 5 bases at V and 3 bases at J, with 14 bases in the middle. The CDR3 region is CASSPDSHLYNEQFF. The CDR3 coding sequence is TGTGCCAGCAGCCCGGACAGCCACCTCTACAATGAGCAGTTCTTC.

V gene TRBV28 combines with J gene TRBJ2-7, with 9 bases lining up with TRBD1. This CDR3 spans 13 amino acids. The J segment lost 4 bases and the V segment lost 8 bases, leaving 6 bases of the junction unmatched. Germline V gene lookup returns CDR1 MDHEN and CDR2 SYDVKM. This CDR3 is CASGPGTGYEQYF. The CDR3 DNA follows: TGTGCCAGCGGGCCCGGGACAGGGTACGAGCAGTACTTC.

J is TRBJ2-3 and V is TRBV30; D remains unclear. In germline, CDR1 is GTSNPN, CDR2 SVGIG (reference sequence). Trimming took 1 base from V and 4 from J, leaving 6 bases between them. There are 12 residues in the CDR3. The CDR3 sequence: CAWSASSDTQYF. The CDR3 DNA sequence: TGTGCCTGGAGTGCGTCTTCAGATACGCAGTATTTT.

Notes on this clonotype: One end of the junction is discordant with germline, which a read error may explain. The chain is built from TRBV29-1 and TRBJ2-5; 7 bases align to TRBD2. The germline V gene has CDR1 SQVTM and CDR2 ANQGSEA. The CDR3 contains 17 residues. DNA of the CDR3: TGCGGCGTTGTGTTCTCGGGGAGTCGAGCGGGAAAAGAGACCCAGTACTTC. It yields the protein CGVVFSGSRAGKETQYF.

The rearrangement joins TRBV7-8 to TRBJ2-1, with D perhaps being TRBD1 or TRBD2 (5 bases each). Trimming cost V 5 bases and J 8 bases, with 19 bases left between them. Germline V gene lookup returns CDR1 SGHVS and CDR2 FQNEAQ. The CDR3 runs to 15 residues. CDR3 bases: TGTGCCAGCAGCCCTGACTGGGACCGCCAATATGAGCAGTTCTTC. Encoded protein: CASSPDWDRQYEQFF.